This T cell receptor beta chain was sequenced in a study of regulatory T cells in long-lasting Graves disease. General study findings and limits: Relative to newly diagnosed Graves' patients, persistent ones had lower TCR diversity.

The table lists this clonotype with a few counts. The antigen remains undetermined. Sequencing libraries for TCR beta were prepared with iRepertoire HTBI primers and Arm-PCR of CDR3 regions. MiXCR, run by TCRdb on the multiplex PCR reads, gives a single entry per CDR3 protein. The sample includes fewer than 400,000 distinct CDR3 sequences, under 20% of them seen just once. Time point of the sample: newly diagnosed GD, antithyroid drugs for less than 3 months. Preparation of the TCR library used RNA extracted from PBMCs. One endocrinology department in Xi'an, China, was where patients came from. This TCR derives from a female donor with Graves disease. The source material was peripheral blood mononuclear cells (PBMCs), sampled at new diagnosis, from a patient treated with antithyroid drugs.

The CDR3 bases are TGTGCCAGCAGTTTATACCCCTATGGCTACACCTTC. Translating gives CASSLYPYGYTF. The chain joins TRBV28 to TRBJ1-2; D call uncertain. Germline assignment: CDR1 MDHEN and CDR2 SYDVKM. The V end was cut by 1 base, the J end by 4 bases, with 4 bases between. This CDR3 has 12 residues.